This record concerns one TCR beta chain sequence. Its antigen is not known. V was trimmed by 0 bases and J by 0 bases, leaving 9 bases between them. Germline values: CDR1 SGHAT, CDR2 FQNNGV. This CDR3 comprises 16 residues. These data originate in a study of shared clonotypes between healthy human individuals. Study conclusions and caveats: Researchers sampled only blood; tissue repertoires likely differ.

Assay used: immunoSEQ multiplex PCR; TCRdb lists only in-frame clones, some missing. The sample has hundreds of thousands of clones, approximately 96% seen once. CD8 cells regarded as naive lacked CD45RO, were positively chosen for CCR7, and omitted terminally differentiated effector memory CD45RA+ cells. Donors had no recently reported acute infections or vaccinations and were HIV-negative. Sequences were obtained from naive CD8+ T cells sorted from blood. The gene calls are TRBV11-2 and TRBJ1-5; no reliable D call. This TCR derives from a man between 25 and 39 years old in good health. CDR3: CASSLDPMGSNQPQHF. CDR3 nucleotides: TGTGCCAGCAGCTTAGATCCGATGGGTAGCAATCAGCCCCAGCATTTT.